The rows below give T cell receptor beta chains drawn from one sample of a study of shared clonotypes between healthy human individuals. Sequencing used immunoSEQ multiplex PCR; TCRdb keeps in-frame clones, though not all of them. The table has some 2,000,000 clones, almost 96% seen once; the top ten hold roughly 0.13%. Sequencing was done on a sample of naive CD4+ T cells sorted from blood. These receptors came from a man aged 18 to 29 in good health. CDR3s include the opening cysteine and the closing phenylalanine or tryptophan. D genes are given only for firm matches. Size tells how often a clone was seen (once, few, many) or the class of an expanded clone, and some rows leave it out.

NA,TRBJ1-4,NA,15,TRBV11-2,TGTGCCAGCAGCTTAGCGGTATCAACTAATGAAAAACTGTTTTTT,CASSLAVSTNEKLFF
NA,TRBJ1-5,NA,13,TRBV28,TGTGCCAGCAGTTTCGGAACCAATCAGCCCCAGCATTTT,CASSFGTNQPQHF
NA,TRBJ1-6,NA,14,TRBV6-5,TGTGCCAGCAGACAGGGTTCCTATAATTCACCCCTCCACTTT,CASRQGSYNSPLHF
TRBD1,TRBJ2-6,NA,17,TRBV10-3,TGTGCCATCAGTGAGGGCGACAGGGGCTCTGGGGCCAACGTCCTGACTTTC,CAISEGDRGSGANVLTF
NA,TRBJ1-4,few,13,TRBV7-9,TGTGCCAGCAGCTTAGGAACTAATGAAAAACTGTTTTTT,CASSLGTNEKLFF
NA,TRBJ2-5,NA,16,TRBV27,TGTGCCAGCAAGGGCTCAGATGGGGGGGCACGAGAGACCCAGTACTTC,CASKGSDGGARETQYF
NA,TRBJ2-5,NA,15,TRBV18,TGTGCCAGCTCACCTCGCGATTGGGGGCAAGAGACCCAGTACTTC,CASSPRDWGQETQYF
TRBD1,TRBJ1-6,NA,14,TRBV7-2,TGTGCCAGCAGCTTAGGGGGGACAGGGGTACCCCTCCACTTT,CASSLGGTGVPLHF
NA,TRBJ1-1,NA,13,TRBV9,TGTGCCAGCAGCCCTGCCGGGGACCCTGAAGCTTTCTTT,CASSPAGDPEAFF
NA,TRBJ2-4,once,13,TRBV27,TGTGCCAGCAGGCCGGTAGCCAAAAACATTCAGTACTTC,CASRPVAKNIQYF
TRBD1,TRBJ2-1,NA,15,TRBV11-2,TGTGCCAGCAGTTTCTCGGGACAGGGCTTCAATGAGCAGTTCTTC,CASSFSGQGFNEQFF
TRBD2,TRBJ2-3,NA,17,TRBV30,TGTGCCTGGAGTCCTCCACGGACTAGCGGGAGTTCGGATACGCAGTATTTT,CAWSPPRTSGSSDTQYF
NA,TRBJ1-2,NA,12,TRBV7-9,TGTGCCAGCAGCTTAGAGGTGGAAGGCTACACCTTC,CASSLEVEGYTF
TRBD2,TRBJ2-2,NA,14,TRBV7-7,TGTGCTAGCACTTGGGACTACAACACCGGGGAGCTGTTTTTT,CASTWDYNTGELFF
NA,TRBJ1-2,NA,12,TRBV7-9,TGTGCCAGCAGCTTGGACACACCCGGCTACACCTTC,CASSLDTPGYTF
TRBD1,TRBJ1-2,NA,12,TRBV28,TGTGCCAGCAGTACAGGGGTCTATGGCTACACCTTC,CASSTGVYGYTF
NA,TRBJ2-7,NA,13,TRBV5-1,TGCGCCAGCAGCCAAGACAACTCCTACGAGCAGTACTTC,CASSQDNSYEQYF
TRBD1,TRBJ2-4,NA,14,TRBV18,TGTGCCAGCTCACCCGGACAGGCTGAAAACATTCAGTACTTC,CASSPGQAENIQYF
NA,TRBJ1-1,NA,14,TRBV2,TGTGCCAGCAGAATGGACCCAATAGGCACTGAAGCTTTCTTT,CASRMDPIGTEAFF
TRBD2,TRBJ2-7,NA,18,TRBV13,TGTGCCAGCAGCCCCCGAACAGGTAGCGGGAGGGCGGAGTACGAGCAGTACTTC,CASSPRTGSGRAEYEQYF